Sequencing of this TCR beta chain was carried out in a study of cytomegalovirus exposure and HLA in healthy donors. 60 Vbeta and 13 Jbeta primers were used in PCR. Libraries were prepared by immunoSEQ multiplex PCR; TCRdb keeps only in-frame clonotypes and omits some of them. The table has about 130,000 clones, around 68% seen once. Nominally healthy donors provided the samples, though records likely missed some immune exposures. This clone has a single count. Germline assignment: CDR1 SGHTA and CDR2 FQGTGA. This CDR3 region has 15 residues. With 1 base clipped from V and 8 bases from J, the junction kept 7 bases outside the gene matches.

Sequencing was done on a sample of PBMCs. This rearrangement joins TRBV7-3 to TRBJ2-2; TRBD1 matches 7 bases. The clonotype comes from a man between 40 and 49 years old in good health and CMV-seropositive. In DNA, the CDR3 is TGTGCCAGCAGCTTAATAGGCAGGGGGAGAGGGGAGCTGTTTTTT. Translation gives CASSLIGRGRGELFF.